These 7 T cell receptor beta chains came from one sample sequenced in a study of graft-versus-host responses after intestinal transplantation. These receptors lack a known antigen. Produced via immunoSEQ multiplex PCR; TCRdb's table is partial and in-frame only. The table includes about 81,000 clones, approximately 90% detected once. Material: unstimulated CD4+ T cells sorted from spleen or lymph node cells, obtained before transplant. The source of these receptors is a human donor who was the organ donor for an intestinal transplant.

The chain couples TRBV29-1 to TRBJ1-1; TRBD1 agrees at 7 bases. Germline CDR1 reads SQVTM; CDR2 reads ANQGSEA. J lost 0 bases, V lost 7 bases, and 5 bases had no gene match. The CDR3 is 13 residues long. This CDR3 is CSGSGTVNTEAFF. The CDR3 nucleotides are TGCAGCGGTAGCGGGACAGTGAACACTGAAGCTTTCTTT.

This chain uses TRBV4-2 with TRBJ1-2, with D possibly TRBD1 on 6 matching bases. The germline V and J ends were trimmed by 1 base and 4 bases, with 19 bases remaining between them. Looked up from germline, CDR1 is LGHNA and CDR2 is YNFKEQ. The CDR3 runs to 17 residues. The CDR3 protein is CASSQGTWTDQVYGYTF. The CDR3 DNA reads TGTGCCAGCAGCCAAGGCACCTGGACAGATCAAGTCTATGGCTACACCTTC.

This chain links TRBV5-1 with TRBJ2-1; TRBD1 matches 7 bases. V shed 8 bases, J shed 7 bases, and the junction held 6 bases outside the gene matches. The CDR3 totals 12 residues. CDR1 is SGHRS, CDR2 YFSETQ, per germline. The CDR3 region has the DNA TGCGCCAGTGGACAGGTTTATAATGAGCAGTTCTTC. Translation gives CASGQVYNEQFF.

DNA of the CDR3: TGTGCCAGCAGCTTACGGGGGGGCGTAAATGAGCAGTTCTTC. Translating it yields CASSLRGGVNEQFF. This chain uses TRBV5-6 with TRBJ2-1, with 8 bases identical to TRBD2. Germline assignment: CDR1 SGHDT and CDR2 YYEEEE. V trimming: 2 bases; J trimming: 7 bases; junction bases outside the gene matches: 5. This CDR3 is 14 amino acids long.

This chain uses TRBV7-9 with TRBJ1-1; the D gene is possibly TRBD1 (5 bases). Per the germline V gene, CDR1 is SEHNR and CDR2 is FQNEAQ (reference sequence). Trimming removed 1 base from V and 8 bases from J, with 8 bases in between. The CDR3 sequence is 12 residues long. CDR3 DNA: TGTGCCAGCAGCTTAGTATCAGGGGAAGCTTTCTTT. This sequence encodes CASSLVSGEAFF.

The chain links TRBV10-3 to TRBJ2-2, with 9 bases aligning to TRBD2. This CDR3 spans 18 amino acids. The V gene end was trimmed by 6 bases and the J gene end by 2 bases; junction bases not matched to a gene: 13. Germline assignment: CDR1 ENHRY and CDR2 SYGVKD. CDR3 in amino acids: CAIRTSGRLSRNTGELFF. CDR3 nucleotide sequence: TGTGCCATCAGAACCAGCGGGAGGCTAAGTAGAAACACCGGGGAGCTGTTTTTT.

The rearrangement joins TRBV28 to TRBJ2-7; 8 bases are a match to TRBD2. After removal of 3 bases from V and 0 bases from J, the junction contained 4 bases not matched to a gene. CDR3 length equals 15 residues. The germline gives CDR1 MDHEN, CDR2 SYDVKM. The CDR3 nucleotides are TGTGCCAGCAGTTTTAGTAGCGGGGTCTCCTACGAGCAGTACTTC. Its protein product is CASSFSSGVSYEQYF. The whole variable domain, filled in from reference TRBV28 and TRBJ2-7, reads DVKVTQSSRYLVKRTGEKVFLECVQDMDHENMFWYRQDPGLGLRLIYFSYDVKMKEKGDIPEGYSVSREKKERFSLILESASTNQTSMYLCASSFSSGVSYEQYFGPGTRLTVT.